The T cell receptor (beta chain) described here comes from a study of shared clonotypes between healthy human individuals. Whole-study results and caveats: Since donors were few, the genetic and exposure-history diversity represented was limited.

A CD45RA+ naive subset and a CD45RA-negative memory subset were split from CD4+ cells. Remarks on this clone: Its antigen is unidentified.

Trimming removed 5 bases at V and 9 bases at J, with 8 bases between. Germline V gene data show CDR1 as SNHLY and CDR2 as FYNNEI. The CDR3 has 11 residues. Authors' processing steps: ImmunoSEQ yielded junction-only sequences lacking quality scores, so filtering differed. Using immunoSEQ multiplex PCR, the repertoire was profiled, and TCRdb retains in-frame clones only, with some absent. V and J calls plus clone size are reproduced from that table; the DNA served to infer D and trimming. The sample includes about 980,000 clones, about three quarters of them seen just once. Sequencing was carried out using memory CD4+ T cells sorted from blood. Subset denoted: CD45RA-negative fraction. The V gene is TRBV2, the J gene TRBJ2-1; D call uncertain. The sequence came from a man aged 18 to 30 in good health. CDR3 in amino acids: CASSSTAEQFF. DNA for the CDR3: TGTGCCAGCAGTTCGACCGCTGAGCAGTTCTTC.